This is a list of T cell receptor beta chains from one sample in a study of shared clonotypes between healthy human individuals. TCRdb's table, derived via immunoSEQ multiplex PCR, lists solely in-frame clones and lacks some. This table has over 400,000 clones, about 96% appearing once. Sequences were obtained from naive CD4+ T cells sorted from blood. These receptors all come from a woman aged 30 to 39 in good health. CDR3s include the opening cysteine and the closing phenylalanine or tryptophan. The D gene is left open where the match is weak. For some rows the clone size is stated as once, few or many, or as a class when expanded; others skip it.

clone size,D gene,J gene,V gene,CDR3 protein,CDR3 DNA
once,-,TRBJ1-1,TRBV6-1,CASDRGSAENTEAFF,TGTGCCAGCGATCGGGGATCAGCAGAGAACACTGAAGCTTTCTTT
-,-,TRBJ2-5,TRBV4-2,CASSQDGPKETQYF,TGTGCCAGCAGCCAAGATGGACCGAAAGAGACCCAGTACTTC
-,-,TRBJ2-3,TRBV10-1,CASSEGADNTDTQYF,TGCGCCAGCAGTGAGGGTGCCGACAACACAGATACGCAGTATTTT
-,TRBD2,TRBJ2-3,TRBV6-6,CASRPLARTDTQYF,TGTGCCAGCAGACCACTAGCGCGCACAGATACGCAGTATTTT
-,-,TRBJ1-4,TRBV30,CAWSVSRTLTNEKLFF,TGTGCCTGGAGTGTATCTAGGACATTAACTAATGAAAAACTGTTTTTT
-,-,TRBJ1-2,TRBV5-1,CASSLILPPRNGYTF,TGCGCCAGCAGCTTGATCCTACCTCCTAGGAATGGCTACACCTTC
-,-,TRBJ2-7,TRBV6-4,CASSVEGGAVYEQYF,TGTGCCAGCAGTGTGGAAGGGGGTGCCGTCTACGAGCAGTACTTC
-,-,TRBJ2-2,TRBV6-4,CASSPKGPPGQNANTGELFF,TGTGCCAGCAGCCCAAAGGGACCCCCCGGCCAAAACGCGAACACCGGGGAGCTGTTTTTT
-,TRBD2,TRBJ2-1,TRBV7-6,CASSSGTSGYNEQFF,TGTGCCAGCAGCTCTGGGACTAGCGGGTACAATGAGCAGTTCTTC
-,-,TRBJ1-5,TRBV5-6,CASSLGGGNQPQHF,TGTGCCAGCAGCTTAGGAGGGGGCAATCAGCCCCAGCATTTT
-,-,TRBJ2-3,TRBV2,CASSGRGGHTDTQYF,TGTGCCAGCAGTGGACGTGGGGGCCACACAGATACGCAGTATTTT
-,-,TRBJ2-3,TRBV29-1,CSVEDLRRADTQYF,TGCAGCGTTGAAGATCTGCGTCGAGCAGATACGCAGTATTTT